One sample yielded the 9 T cell receptor beta chains listed below, sequenced in a study of radiation and T cells in renal cell carcinoma. Specified time point: blood 2 weeks post-SBRT. Described treatment: 15 Gy SBRT to primary tumor, nephrectomy 4 weeks later. TCRdb's table, derived via immunoSEQ multiplex PCR, lists solely in-frame clones and lacks some. This sample has roughly 130,000 clones; approximately 80% occur once, and the top ten carry about 1.9%. Sequenced material: blood, taken from a patient whose treatment included radiotherapy and nephrectomy. Source of these receptors: a woman in her sixties with renal cell carcinoma.

This chain uses TRBV2 with TRBJ1-1, with no clear D. The CDR3 consists of 13 residues. The V gene lost 1 base and the J gene lost 3 bases, with 6 bases spanning the gap. CDR1 is SNHLY and CDR2 is FYNNEI in the germline V gene. CDR3 region: CASSEDRDTEAFF. CDR3 nucleotides: TGTGCCAGCAGTGAAGATAGGGACACTGAAGCTTTCTTT.

The chain recombines TRBV6-1 with TRBJ2-2, with 8 bases aligning to TRBD2. The trim removed 11 bases at V and 7 bases at J, leaving 12 bases unmatched. The germline CDR1 and CDR2 sequences are MNHNS and SASEGT. The CDR3 runs 14 residues. This CDR3 is CAEGGAGVSGELFF. The DNA for the CDR3 is TGTGCCGAAGGAGGAGCGGGAGTGAGCGGGGAGCTGTTTTTT.

The rearrangement joins TRBV19 to TRBJ1-3; D not certain. The CDR3 sequence is 14 residues long. The V gene's germline CDR1 is LNHDA and CDR2 SQIVND (reference sequence). The germline V and J ends were trimmed by 5 bases and 0 bases, with 8 bases remaining between them. The chain's CDR3 is CASSVLISGNTIYF. The CDR3, as DNA: TGTGCCAGTAGTGTGCTGATCTCTGGAAACACCATATATTTT.

There are a few counts of this clone. The chain is built from TRBV7-2 and TRBJ2-7; 13 nucleotides align to TRBD2. The CDR3 spans 16 residues. Trimming removed 6 bases from V and 2 bases from J; junction bases left unmatched: 7. Germline V CDR1 and CDR2: SGHTA, FQGNSA. The CDR3 sequence: CASRPLGLAGAYEQYF. As DNA, the CDR3 is TGTGCCAGCAGGCCCCTAGGACTAGCGGGGGCCTACGAGCAGTACTTC.

The chain has TRBV27 and TRBJ1-6; 9 bases fit TRBD1. Germline CDR1 MNHEY, CDR2 SMNVEV (reference sequence). V dropped 2 bases and J dropped 9; count of bases not matched to a gene: 5. CDR3 size: 15 residues. Here the CDR3 DNA reads TGTGCCAGCAGTTTAGAGGACAGGGGAACTTCACCCCTCCACTTT. Translating gives CASSLEDRGTSPLHF.

Many counts were recorded for this clone. V gene TRBV5-1 combines with J gene TRBJ1-2, with D unclear. The CDR3 is made up of 13 amino acids. V gave up 4 bases and J gave up 3 bases, with 10 bases separating them. The V gene's germline CDR1 is SGHRS and CDR2 YFSETQ. The CDR3 DNA follows: TGCGCCAGCAGCCACACAGACGACTATGGCTACACCTTC. Encoded protein: CASSHTDDYGYTF.

The CDR3 region is CASSRSPGTGGYEQYF. CDR3 DNA: TGTGCCAGCAGCCGTTCACCCGGGACAGGGGGCTACGAGCAGTACTTC. This sequence joins TRBV7-2 and TRBJ2-7; 11 nucleotides match TRBD1. The CDR3 covers 16 residues. After removal of 5 bases from V and 3 bases from J, the junction contained 9 bases not matched to a gene. Germline assignment: CDR1 SGHTA and CDR2 FQGNSA. The full variable domain, with the rest looked up from reference TRBV7-2 and TRBJ2-7, is GAGVSQSPSNKVTEKGKDVELRCDPISGHTALYWYRQSLGQGLEFLIYFQGNSAPDKSGLPSDRFSAERTGGSVSTLTIQRTQQEDSAVYLCASSRSPGTGGYEQYFGPGTRLTVT.

The rearrangement uses TRBV19 and TRBJ2-1; D is undetermined. Germline CDR1 is LNHDA and CDR2 is SQIVND (reference sequence). Trimming pared 1 base from V and 2 bases from J, leaving 9 bases between. The CDR3 runs 15 residues. Written as DNA, the CDR3 is TGTGCCAGTAGTATAGTCGGGTCCCCCTACAATGAGCAGTTCTTC. Amino acids: CASSIVGSPYNEQFF.

This chain uses TRBV5-1 with TRBJ2-7; no clear D. Trimming took off 1 base at V and 2 bases at J, with 7 bases between the two ends. Germline assignment: CDR1 SGHRS and CDR2 YFSETQ. The CDR3 runs to 13 residues. In DNA, the CDR3 is TGCGCCAGCAGCTTGTCAGCCCCCTACGAGCAGTACTTC. Its translation: CASSLSAPYEQYF.